Sequencing of this T cell receptor (beta chain) was carried out in a study of radiation and T cells in renal cell carcinoma. The overall study: Nephrectomy followed 15 Gy stereotactic body radiation by 4 weeks. Overall study findings and caveats: Without pretreatment biopsies, baseline tumor clonotype presence was undetermined. From baseline, blood top tumor clonotypes peaked at 2 weeks post-radiation.

This clone was observed once. What it binds is unknown. Time point in this sample: blood 2 weeks post-SBRT. Described treatment: 15 Gy SBRT to primary tumor, nephrectomy 4 weeks later. Radiation-treated patients gave blood at baseline, week 2 and week 4. Method: immunoSEQ multiplex PCR; TCRdb's copy keeps in-frame clones and lacks some. The sample lists some 120,000 clones, about four fifths occurring once. This TCR came from a man aged 45-65 years with renal cell carcinoma. Sequences were derived from blood, sampled from a patient whose treatment included radiotherapy and nephrectomy.

CDR3 sequence: CAISATRTGAEQYF. The CDR3 DNA sequence: TGTGCCATCAGTGCCACCCGGACAGGGGCCGAGCAGTACTTC. V gene TRBV10-3 combines with J gene TRBJ2-7; 9 nucleotides line up with TRBD1. The germline V gene encodes CDR1 ENHRY and CDR2 SYGVKD. This CDR3 region has 14 residues. The ends lost 4 bases at V and 6 bases at J; junction bases unmatched: 7.